This passage covers 2 T cell receptor beta chains from one sample sequenced in a study of Ad26.COV2.S vaccination and SARS-CoV-2 variants. Treatment here: roughly 19 received Ad26.COV2.S at low or high dose, single or two shots; five or six received placebo; per-sample allocation not given. On day 63 after the first injection, vaccine and placebo recipients gave samples. Profiling relied on immunoSEQ multiplex PCR, and the TCRdb table lists in-frame clones only, not all of them. Of around 450,000 clones in the sample, roughly 88% were seen once. The sequencing here drew on peripheral blood, taken in a trial of Ad26.COV2.S vaccine versus placebo. These receptors were collected from a person between 18 and 60 years old who received the Ad26.COV2.S COVID-19 vaccine or a placebo.

The gene calls are TRBV9 and TRBJ1-1; D not resolved. Trimming pared 0 bases from V and 1 base from J, leaving 13 bases between. CDR1 is SGDLS and CDR2 is YYNGEE in the germline V gene. The CDR3 is made up of 16 amino acids. The CDR3 sequence: CASSVESQASNTEAFF. DNA for the CDR3: TGTGCCAGCAGCGTAGAATCTCAGGCCTCGAACACTGAAGCTTTCTTT.

V gene TRBV7-2 combines with J gene TRBJ2-1; D is perhaps TRBD2 (6 bases). Germline CDR1 and CDR2: SGHTA and FQGNSA. V lost 0 bases and J lost 7, with 16 bases in between. The CDR3 is 16 residues long. CDR3 nucleotides: TGTGCCAGCAGCTTAGCGGGGACTGGTTCCCGAAATGAGCAGTTCTTC. Translated: CASSLAGTGSRNEQFF.